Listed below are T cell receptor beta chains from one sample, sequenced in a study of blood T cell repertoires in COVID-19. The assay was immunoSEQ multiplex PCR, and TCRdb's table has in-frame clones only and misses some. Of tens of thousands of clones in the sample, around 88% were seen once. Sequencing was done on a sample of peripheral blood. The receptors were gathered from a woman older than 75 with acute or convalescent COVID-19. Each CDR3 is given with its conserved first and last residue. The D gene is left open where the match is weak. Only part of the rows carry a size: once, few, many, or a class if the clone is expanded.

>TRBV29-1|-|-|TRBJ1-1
CSERRATEAFF
TGCAGCGAGCGTCGAGCCACTGAAGCTTTCTTT
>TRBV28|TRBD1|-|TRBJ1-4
CASRIRQGRISEKLFF
TGTGCCAGCAGGATAAGACAGGGGAGGATTAGTGAAAAACTGTTTTTT
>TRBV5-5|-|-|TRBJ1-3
CASSLVFGGGNTIYF
TGTGCCAGCAGCTTGGTTTTTGGCGGAGGAAACACCATATATTTT
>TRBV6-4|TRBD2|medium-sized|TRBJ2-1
CASSALAASYNEQFF
TGTGCCAGCAGTGCGCTAGCGGCCTCCTACAATGAGCAGTTCTTC
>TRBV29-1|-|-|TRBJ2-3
CSHRRGSVDTQYF
TGCAGCCATCGAAGGGGGTCAGTGGATACGCAGTATTTT
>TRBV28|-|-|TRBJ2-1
CASKKTAAVNEQFF
TGTGCCAGTAAAAAAACGGCGGCGGTCAATGAGCAGTTCTTC
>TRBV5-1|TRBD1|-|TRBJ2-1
CASAGQALNNEQFF
TGCGCCAGCGCCGGACAGGCCTTAAACAATGAGCAGTTCTTC
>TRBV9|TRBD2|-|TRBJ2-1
CASSVGTSGNEQFF
TGTGCCAGCAGCGTAGGGACTAGTGGGAATGAGCAGTTCTTC
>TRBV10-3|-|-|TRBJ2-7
CAISVLADYEQYF
TGTGCCATCAGTGTTTTGGCGGACTACGAGCAGTACTTC
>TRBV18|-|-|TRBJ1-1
CASSPPWQGWTEAFF
TGTGCCAGCTCACCACCGTGGCAGGGGTGGACTGAAGCTTTCTTT
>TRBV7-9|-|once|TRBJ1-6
CASSLDGDSPLHF
TGTGCCAGCAGCTTAGACGGGGATTCACCCCTCCACTTT
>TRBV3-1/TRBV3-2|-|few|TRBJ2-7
CASSHGRDGLDEQYF
TGTGCCAGCAGCCACGGGCGGGACGGGCTTGACGAGCAGTACTTC
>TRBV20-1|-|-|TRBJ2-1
CSAILGEQFF
TGCAGTGCTATTCTCGGTGAGCAGTTCTTC
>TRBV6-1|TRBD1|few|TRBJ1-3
CASSEGDRIVGNTIYF
TGTGCCAGCAGTGAAGGGGACAGGATCGTCGGAAACACCATATATTTT
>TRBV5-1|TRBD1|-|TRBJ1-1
CASTGQGNTEAFF
TGCGCCAGCACCGGACAGGGGAACACTGAAGCTTTCTTT
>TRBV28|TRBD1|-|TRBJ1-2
CASSESRGLGYGYTF
TGTGCCAGCAGTGAGTCCAGGGGGCTTGGCTATGGCTACACCTTC
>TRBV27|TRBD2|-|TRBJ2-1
CASSRGTSSYNEQFF
TGTGCCAGCAGCCGAGGGACTAGCTCCTACAATGAGCAGTTCTTC
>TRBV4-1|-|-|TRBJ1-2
CASSQDGGRNYGYTF
TGCGCCAGCAGCCAAGATGGAGGGCGGAACTATGGCTACACCTTC
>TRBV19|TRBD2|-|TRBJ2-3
CASSLRGAGATDTQYF
TGTGCCAGTAGTCTGCGGGGAGCGGGAGCCACAGATACGCAGTATTTT
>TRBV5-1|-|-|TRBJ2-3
CASSLPGVRGSRTDTQYF
TGCGCCAGCAGCTTGCCGGGGGTCCGGGGGTCGCGCACAGATACGCAGTATTTT
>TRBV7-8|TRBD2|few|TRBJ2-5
CASRPGLAQYRGQETQYF
TGTGCCAGCAGACCCGGACTAGCGCAGTATCGGGGGCAAGAGACCCAGTACTTC
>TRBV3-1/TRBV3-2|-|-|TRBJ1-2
CASSLTKGGWKDGYTF
TGTGCCAGCAGCTTAACTAAAGGAGGGTGGAAAGATGGCTACACCTTC
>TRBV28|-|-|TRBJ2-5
CASSSVGAEEETQYF
TGTGCCAGCAGCTCCGTAGGGGCAGAGGAAGAGACCCAGTACTTC
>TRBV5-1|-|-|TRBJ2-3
CASSLGGANTDTQYF
TGCGCCAGCAGCCTGGGGGGCGCTAACACAGATACGCAGTATTTT
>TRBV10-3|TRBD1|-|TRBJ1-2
CAISALGQAYYGYTF
TGTGCCATCAGTGCGTTGGGACAGGCTTATTATGGCTACACCTTC
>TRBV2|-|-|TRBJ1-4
CASSGPGGEKLFF
TGTGCCAGCAGTGGACCGGGTGGGGAAAAACTGTTTTTT
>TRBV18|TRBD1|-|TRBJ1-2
CASSRIGTASGYTF
TGTGCCAGCTCACGAATAGGGACAGCGTCGGGCTACACCTTC
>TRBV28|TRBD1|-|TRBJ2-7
CASSSGQSAKYF
TGTGCCAGCAGCTCGGGACAGTCCGCTAAGTACTTC
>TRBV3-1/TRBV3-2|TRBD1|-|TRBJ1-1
CASSQDWDRGMNTEAFF
TGTGCCAGCAGCCAAGACTGGGACAGGGGTATGAACACTGAAGCTTTCTTT
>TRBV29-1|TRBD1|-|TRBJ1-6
CSVGDSYNSPLHF
TGCAGCGTTGGGGACAGCTATAATTCACCCCTCCACTTT
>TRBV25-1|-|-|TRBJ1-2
CASSGLPYEQDGYTF
TGTGCCAGCAGTGGGTTGCCCTACGAACAGGATGGCTACACCTTC
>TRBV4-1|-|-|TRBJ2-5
CASSVDRDSRETQYF
TGCGCCAGCAGCGTCGACAGGGACTCCCGGGAGACCCAGTACTTC
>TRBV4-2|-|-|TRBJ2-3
CASSRTGSTDTQYF
TGTGCCAGCAGCCGCACCGGGAGCACAGATACGCAGTATTTT
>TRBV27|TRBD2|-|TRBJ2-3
CASSLRTSGGAGSFTQYF
TGTGCCAGCAGTCTGCGGACTAGCGGGGGGGCCGGTTCGTTTACGCAGTATTTT
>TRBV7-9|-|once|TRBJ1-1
CASSRTVTEAFF
TGTGCCAGCAGCCGGACAGTGACTGAAGCTTTCTTT
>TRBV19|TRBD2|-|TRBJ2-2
CASSVRLAGRTGELFF
TGTGCCAGTAGTGTACGACTAGCGGGACGGACCGGGGAGCTGTTTTTT
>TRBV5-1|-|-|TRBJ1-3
CASSWQSLTAGNTIYF
TGCGCCAGCAGCTGGCAGAGTCTGACAGCTGGAAACACCATATATTTT
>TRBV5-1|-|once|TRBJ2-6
CASSGGHTGANVLTF
TGCGCCAGCAGTGGTGGACACACCGGGGCCAACGTCCTGACTTTC
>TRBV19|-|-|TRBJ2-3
CASSIWAPGGTDTQYF
TGTGCCAGTAGTATCTGGGCCCCAGGTGGCACAGATACGCAGTATTTT
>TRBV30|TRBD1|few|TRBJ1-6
CACGTGNSPLHF
TGTGCCTGCGGGACAGGCAATTCACCCCTCCACTTT
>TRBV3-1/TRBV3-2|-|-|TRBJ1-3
CASSQVSGNTIYF
TGTGCCAGCAGCCAAGTATCTGGAAACACCATATATTTT